This T cell receptor beta chain comes out of a study of T cell clones after liver transplantation. Study-level information: Post-transplant blood was tracked for graft-donor-reactive T cell clones identified in a pre-transplant mixed lymphocyte reaction. Tolerance: complete withdrawal held at least one year, liver enzymes staying within twice normal.

Study observations and caveats: A larger donor-reactive than third-party decline suggested partial antigen-specific deletion.

Concerning this clone: The antigen is unknown.

The protocol was immunoSEQ multiplex PCR, while the TCRdb copy is restricted to in-frame clones and leaves out a portion. The table lists about 8,900 clones, around 72% of them singletons. Germline assignment: CDR1 SNHLY and CDR2 FYNNEI. The CDR3 runs to 13 residues. V was trimmed by 4 bases and J by 8 bases, leaving 12 bases between them. Sorting of unstimulated PBMCs yielded separate CD3+CD4+ and CD3+CD8+ fractions. The source material was CD8+ T cells from blood, sampled at the approximately 15-month timepoint. The rearrangement links TRBV2 to TRBJ2-1; D gene uncertain. This receptor was taken from a human patient who received a liver transplant. T cells may partly derive from the graft donor. CDR3 in amino acids: CASSGWQVDEQFF. The DNA for the CDR3 is TGTGCCAGCAGTGGGTGGCAGGTAGATGAGCAGTTCTTC.